This T cell receptor (beta chain) comes out of a study of PD-1 blockade in classical Hodgkin lymphoma. The study's findings and limits: The baseline diversity of complete responders showed similarity to that of newly diagnosed patients. Later analyses included only patients treated at least 1 year post-ASCT. CD4+ TCR diversity climbed significantly by C4D1, unlike CD8+ TCR diversity.

CDR3 length: 13 amino acids. Losses at the gene ends were 8 bases for V and 3 bases for J; bases not matched to a gene: 4. CDR1 is LNHDA and CDR2 is SQIVND in the germline V gene (reference sequence). Produced via immunoSEQ multiplex PCR; TCRdb's table is partial and in-frame only. The sample comprises about 37,000 clones, almost 90% of which are singletons, and about 7.4% rests with the top ten. There was relapse after autologous stem cell transplantation in every patient, and there was variation in brentuximab vedotin exposure. A word on this clone: No antigen is known for it.

The sample here was peripheral blood mononuclear cells (PBMCs), taken before the second cycle of nivolumab. This rearrangement joins TRBV19 to TRBJ2-7, with 10 positions matching TRBD1. This sequence originates from a human donor with classical Hodgkin lymphoma. The CDR3, as DNA: TGTGCCAGTTCCGGGACAGGGGACTACGAGCAGTACTTC. Translating gives CASSGTGDYEQYF.